The clone carrying this TCR beta chain was counted once. This entry comes from a study of blood T cell repertoires in COVID-19. Study details: Spain, Italy and the United States supplied samples that represented acute and convalescent COVID-19. The analysed material was cDNA or gDNA that came from T cells, B-cell-depleted T cells, or PBMCs.

Only in-frame clones appear in the TCRdb table, and some are missing; sequencing was by immunoSEQ multiplex PCR. The table lists some 49,000 clones, roughly 82% of them singletons. CDR1 is SGHNT and CDR2 is YYREEE in the germline V gene (reference sequence). The V end lost 3 bases, the J end lost 2 bases, and 8 bases lay between the germline ends. The CDR3 length is 13 residues. Source material: peripheral blood. The genes are TRBV5-4 and TRBJ2-5, with D maybe TRBD1 (6 bases). This receptor was identified in a woman aged 55-70 years with acute or convalescent COVID-19. CDR3 nucleotides: TGTGCCAGCAGCTCTGGACAGCAAGAGACCCAGTACTTC. Translating it yields CASSSGQQETQYF.